This TCR beta chain is from a study of cytomegalovirus exposure and HLA in healthy donors. PCR amplification relied on 60 Vbeta primers (plus 13 Jbeta primers). Assay: immunoSEQ multiplex PCR; the TCRdb copy retains only in-frame clones and omits some. The table records 120,000 to 150,000 clones, 75% to 80% of them present only once. To note about this clone: Antigen specificity is unknown.

Regarding the study as a whole: Under in vitro conditions, three CMV-associated chains were confirmed as specific for CMV antigens.

The sample was PBMCs. The clonotype comes from a male donor in good health and CMV-seronegative.

The CDR3 protein is CASKPGQGTIYGYTF. DNA for the CDR3: TGTGCCAGCAAACCGGGACAGGGGACGATCTATGGCTACACCTTC. This chain uses TRBV6-5 with TRBJ1-2; TRBD1 matches 10 bases. V lost 7 bases, J lost 4 bases, and 9 bases stayed unmatched. Looked up from germline, CDR1 is MNHEY and CDR2 is SVGAGI. The CDR3 is made up of 15 amino acids.